A single sample is the source of the 18 T cell receptor beta chains below, sequenced in a study of T cell responses to AZD1222 COVID-19 vaccine. The table came from immunoSEQ multiplex PCR; TCRdb's copy has only in-frame clones and leaves some out. The sample has about 120,000 clones, roughly 91% seen once. Specimen: peripheral blood, collected 28 days after the second AZD1222 dose. The receptor source for this set is an adult who received the AZD1222 COVID-19 vaccine.

This chain connects TRBV5-4 to TRBJ1-2, with a possible D match to TRBD1 (6 bases). V lost 0 bases to trimming and J lost 6 bases, with 15 bases between them. The V gene's germline CDR1 is SGHNT and CDR2 YYREEE (reference sequence). The CDR3 runs 15 residues. CDR3 amino acids: CASSLGGAGFHGYTF. CDR3 nucleotides: TGTGCCAGCAGCTTGGGGGGGGCGGGTTTCCATGGCTACACCTTC.

The chain has TRBV5-1 and TRBJ1-1; tentatively, D is TRBD1 (6 bases). The CDR3 length is 17 residues. Germline V gene data show CDR1 as SGHRS and CDR2 as YFSETQ. V lost 2 bases to trimming and J lost 0 bases, with 17 bases between them. The CDR3 loop reads CASSFGTQAVMNTEAFF. The CDR3 DNA reads as TGCGCCAGCAGCTTCGGGACACAAGCCGTAATGAACACTGAAGCTTTCTTT.

Turning to this clone: A read error may account for a junction end that differs from germline. The chain carries TRBV15 and TRBJ2-7; D is unresolved. This CDR3 has 13 residues. Germline assignment: CDR1 LNHNV and CDR2 YYDKDF (reference sequence). Here the CDR3 reads CATSRVQPALFRF. The CDR3 DNA follows: TGTGCCACCAGCAGAGTCCAACCTGCACTATTTCGGTTC.

The chain has TRBV6-2 or TRBV6-3 and TRBJ2-2; the match to TRBD1 covers 8 bases. The CDR3 has 16 residues. Germline CDR1 MNHEY, CDR2 SVGEGT. After removal of 2 bases from V and 4 bases from J, the junction contained 6 bases not matched to a gene. Written as DNA, the CDR3 is TGTGCCAGCAGTTACCCGGCAGGGGGCGGCACCGGGGAGCTGTTTTTT. It encodes CASSYPAGGGTGELFF.

The chain has TRBV4-3 and TRBJ1-4, with a tentative D call TRBD1 (6 bases). V lost 5 bases, J lost 3 bases, and 10 bases lay in between. This CDR3 region has 14 residues. From germline, CDR1 is LGHNA and CDR2 YSLEER. CDR3 bases: TGCGCCAGCAGCGAAACAGGGCCTAATGAAAAACTGTTTTTT. This codes for CASSETGPNEKLFF.

This chain joins TRBV7-9 and TRBJ2-3; 9 bases agree with TRBD2. Germline loops: CDR1 SEHNR, CDR2 FQNEAQ (reference sequence). V dropped 5 bases and J dropped 1; count of bases not matched to a gene: 16. The CDR3 loop spans 19 amino acids. The CDR3 protein is CASSPGVAGVLGGTDTQYF. The CDR3 coding sequence is TGTGCCAGCAGCCCAGGAGTAGCGGGAGTACTGGGGGGCACAGATACGCAGTATTTT.

Note on this clone: The sample contains more than one DNA sequence encoding this CDR3. The chain carries TRBV7-9 and TRBJ1-1, with TRBD1 identical over 8 bases. V was pared by 3 bases and J by 2 bases, with 2 bases of the junction left unmatched. The CDR3 totals 14 residues. The V gene's germline CDR1 is SEHNR and CDR2 FQNEAQ (reference sequence). The CDR3 reads CASSLGQVNTEAFF. CDR3 bases: TGTGCCAGCAGCTTGGGACAGGTAAACACTGAAGCTTTCTTT.

V usage is TRBV5-6 and J usage is TRBJ1-1; no clear D gene. Trimming removed 0 bases at V and 2 bases at J, with 8 bases between. Germline CDR1 and CDR2: SGHDT and YYEEEE. This CDR3 has 14 amino acids. CDR3 in amino acids: CASSLVGRNTEAFF. DNA for the CDR3: TGTGCCAGCAGCTTGGTGGGCAGAAACACTGAAGCTTTCTTT.

This clone was seen a single time. The CDR3 region has the DNA TGTGCCAGCAGCCAAAAGGGGACCCAGTACTTC. It codes for CASSQKGTQYF. This chain uses TRBV6-5 with TRBJ2-5; unclear D gene. This CDR3 is 11 amino acids long. V was clipped by 6 bases and J by 7 bases, with 9 bases between them. The V gene's germline CDR1 is MNHEY and CDR2 SVGAGI.

Here the CDR3 reads CASSERGDEQFF. The CDR3 nucleotides are TGTGCCAGCAGCGAGAGGGGGGATGAGCAGTTCTTC. The V gene is TRBV7-9, the J gene TRBJ2-1; D may correspond to TRBD1 or TRBD2 (6 bases each). This CDR3 spans 12 amino acids. Germline V gene sequence: CDR1 SEHNR, CDR2 FQNEAQ (reference sequence). Between the trimmed V and J ends, which lost 5 bases and 8 bases, there was a span of 10 bases.

The V and J genes are TRBV21-1 and TRBJ1-1; TRBD1, the table's D call, was not compared with the DNA. TRBV21-1 is deemed a pseudogene. The CDR3 has 15 amino acids. Here the CDR3 reads CASSKEVGRNTEAFF. In DNA form, the CDR3 reads TGTGCCAGCAGCAAAGAGGTGGGCAGGAACACTGAAGCTTTCTTT.

This chain links TRBV2 with TRBJ1-1; TRBD1 is a possible D gene (5 bases). The V and J ends lost 4 bases and 7 bases respectively, with 10 bases between them. The germline V gene has CDR1 SNHLY and CDR2 FYNNEI. CDR3 length: 12 amino acids. As DNA, the CDR3 is TGTGCCAGCAGTGGAGCGGGGGGTGAAGCTTTCTTT. Its translation: CASSGAGGEAFF.

CDR3 sequence: CASSWEGPLSGANVLTF. CDR3 bases: TGTGCCAGCAGCTGGGAGGGACCACTCTCTGGGGCCAACGTCCTGACTTTC. The chain carries TRBV5-5 and TRBJ2-6; 7 nucleotides agree with TRBD2. V shed 3 bases, J shed 0 bases, and the junction held 6 bases outside the gene matches. The CDR3 spans 17 residues. Germline V gives CDR1 SGHKS, CDR2 YYEKEE (reference sequence).

The rearrangement joins TRBV14 to TRBJ1-2, with a weak D call TRBD1 (5 bases). V was shortened by 5 bases and J by 4 bases, with 14 bases between the two germline ends. Germline V gives CDR1 SGHDN, CDR2 FVKESK. This CDR3 is 14 amino acids long. CDR3 sequence: CASSSDRGSYGYTF. CDR3 nucleotide sequence: TGTGCCAGCAGCTCCGACCGGGGGAGCTATGGCTACACCTTC.

This chain connects TRBV4-1 to TRBJ2-7, with TRBD2 identical over 12 bases. The CDR3 has 17 residues. CDR1 and CDR2 from the germline V gene are MGHRA and YSYEKL. Germline trimming cut 0 bases from V and 4 bases from J; bases unmatched to any gene: 7. This CDR3 reads CASSQDPSGRAGYEQYF. CDR3 DNA sequence: TGCGCCAGCAGCCAAGATCCTAGCGGGAGGGCCGGGTACGAGCAGTACTTC.

The count of this clone is one. The genes are TRBV4-3 and TRBJ1-1; D not resolved. This CDR3 is 13 amino acids long. The germline V gene has CDR1 LGHNA and CDR2 YSLEER. V was trimmed by 0 bases and J by 8 bases, leaving 10 bases between them. The CDR3 loop is CASSQDWTGEAFF. Written as DNA, the CDR3 is TGCGCCAGCAGCCAAGATTGGACGGGAGAAGCTTTCTTT.

The CDR3 sequence: CASSVDWDRGRGTQYF. CDR3 coding DNA: TGTGCCAGCAGCGTAGATTGGGACAGGGGGAGGGGTACGCAGTATTTT. The genes are TRBV9 and TRBJ2-3, with TRBD1 identical over 11 bases. Germline assignment: CDR1 SGDLS and CDR2 YYNGEE. The CDR3 runs 16 residues. J gave up 8 bases and V 0 bases, and 8 bases lay outside the gene matches. The full variable domain, in which reference TRBV9 and TRBJ2-3 provide the parts outside the CDR3, is DSGVTQTPKHLITATGQRVTLRCSPRSGDLSVYWYQQSLDQGLQFLIQYYNGEERAKGNILERFSAQQFPDLHSELNLSSLELGDSALYFCASSVDWDRGRGTQYFGPGTRLTVL.

About this clone: At the DNA level, this CDR3 is encoded by other sequences in the same sample as well. V usage is TRBV7-9 and J usage is TRBJ2-7, with 7 bases aligning to TRBD2. The trim removed 3 bases at V and 1 base at J, leaving 0 bases unmatched. This CDR3 has 13 residues. Looked up from germline, CDR1 is SEHNR and CDR2 is FQNEAQ (reference sequence). The CDR3 loop reads CASSLRESYEQYF. The CDR3 DNA reads as TGTGCCAGCAGCTTGCGGGAGTCCTACGAGCAGTACTTC.